Below are 2 T cell receptor beta chains sequenced from a single sample in a study of T cells in localized non-small cell lung cancer. Here immunoSEQ multiplex PCR was the method, and the copy in TCRdb shows in-frame clones only, minus some. The sample lists 25,000 to 30,000 clones; around 90% were seen once. The material was peripheral blood, obtained before any cancer treatment. The source is a female donor over 55 with stage III squamous cell lung carcinoma.

This clone was seen only a few times. One junction end disagrees with the germline gene, perhaps due to a read error. This CDR3 is CAISEVPKDIQYF. The CDR3 nucleotides read TGTGCCATCAGTGAAGTCCCCAAAGACATTCAGTACTTC. The rearrangement links TRBV10-3 to TRBJ2-4; D unresolved. The germline CDR1 and CDR2 sequences are ENHRY and SYGVKD. CDR3 length: 13 residues.

The chain carries TRBV7-2 and TRBJ2-5, with D perhaps TRBD1 (7 bases). The CDR3 spans 13 residues. Germline V gives CDR1 SGHTA, CDR2 FQGNSA. Between the trimmed V and J ends, which lost 3 bases and 7 bases, there was a span of 12 bases. CDR3 amino acids: CASSFGQGGTQYF. CDR3 nucleotide sequence: TGTGCCAGCAGCTTCGGGCAGGGGGGGACCCAGTACTTC.